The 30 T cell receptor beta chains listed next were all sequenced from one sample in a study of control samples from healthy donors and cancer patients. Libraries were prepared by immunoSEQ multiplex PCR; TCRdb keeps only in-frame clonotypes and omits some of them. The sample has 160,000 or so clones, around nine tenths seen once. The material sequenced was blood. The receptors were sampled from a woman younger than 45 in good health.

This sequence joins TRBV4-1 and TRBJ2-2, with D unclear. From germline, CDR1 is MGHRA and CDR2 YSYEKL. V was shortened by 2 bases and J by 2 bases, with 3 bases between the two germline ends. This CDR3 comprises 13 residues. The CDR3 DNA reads TGCGCCAGCAGCCAACTTAACACCGGGGAGCTGTTTTTT. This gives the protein CASSQLNTGELFF.

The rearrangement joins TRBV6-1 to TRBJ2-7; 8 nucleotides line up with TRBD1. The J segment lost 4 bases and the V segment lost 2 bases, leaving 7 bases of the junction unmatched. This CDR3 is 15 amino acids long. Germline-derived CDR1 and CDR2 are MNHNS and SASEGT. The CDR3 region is CASSESAGGLYEQYF. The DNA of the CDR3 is TGTGCCAGCAGTGAATCGGCAGGGGGCCTGTACGAGCAGTACTTC.

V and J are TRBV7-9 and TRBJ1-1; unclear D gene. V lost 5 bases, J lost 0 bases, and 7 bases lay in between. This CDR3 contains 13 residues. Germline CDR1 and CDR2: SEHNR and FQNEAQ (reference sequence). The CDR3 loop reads CASSVSLNTEAFF. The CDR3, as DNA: TGTGCCAGCAGCGTCTCTCTGAACACTGAAGCTTTCTTT.

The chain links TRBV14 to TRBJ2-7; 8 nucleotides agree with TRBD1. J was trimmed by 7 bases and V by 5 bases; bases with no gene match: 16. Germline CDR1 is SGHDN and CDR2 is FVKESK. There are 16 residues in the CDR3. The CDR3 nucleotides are TGTGCCAGCAGCTCTTATAAGGGACAGGTTCTTGAGGAGCAGTACTTC. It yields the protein CASSSYKGQVLEEQYF.

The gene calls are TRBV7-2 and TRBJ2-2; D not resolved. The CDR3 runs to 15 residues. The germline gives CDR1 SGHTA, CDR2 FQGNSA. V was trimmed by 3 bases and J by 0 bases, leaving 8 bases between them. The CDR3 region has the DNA TGTGCCAGCAGCTTCGCAGGTTCGAACACCGGGGAGCTGTTTTTT. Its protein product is CASSFAGSNTGELFF.

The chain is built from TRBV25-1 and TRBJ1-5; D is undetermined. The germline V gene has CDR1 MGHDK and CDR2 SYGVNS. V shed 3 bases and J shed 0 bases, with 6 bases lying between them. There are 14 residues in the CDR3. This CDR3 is CASSEGGSNQPQHF. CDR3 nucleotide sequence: TGTGCCAGCAGTGAGGGTGGTAGCAATCAGCCCCAGCATTTT.

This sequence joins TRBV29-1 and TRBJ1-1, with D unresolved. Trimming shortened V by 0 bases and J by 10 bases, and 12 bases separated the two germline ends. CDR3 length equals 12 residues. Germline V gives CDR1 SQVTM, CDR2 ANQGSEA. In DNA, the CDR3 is TGCAGCGTTGAAGATGGAGTAAATGGAGCTTTCTTT. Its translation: CSVEDGVNGAFF.

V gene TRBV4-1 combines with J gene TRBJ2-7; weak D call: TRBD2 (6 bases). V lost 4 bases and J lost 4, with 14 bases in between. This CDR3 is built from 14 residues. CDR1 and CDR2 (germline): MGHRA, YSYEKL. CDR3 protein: CASSPLALGYEQYF. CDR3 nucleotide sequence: TGCGCCAGCAGCCCCCTAGCGTTGGGGTACGAGCAGTACTTC.

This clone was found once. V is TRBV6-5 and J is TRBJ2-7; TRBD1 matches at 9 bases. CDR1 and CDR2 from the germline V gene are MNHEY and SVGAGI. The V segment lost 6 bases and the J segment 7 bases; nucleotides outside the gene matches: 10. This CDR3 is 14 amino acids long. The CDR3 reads CASRQPGQGREQYF. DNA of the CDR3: TGTGCCAGCAGGCAACCGGGACAGGGAAGGGAGCAGTACTTC.

CDR3 coding DNA: TGTGCCACCAGTGACCAAGCAGATGAGCAGTTCTTC. Its protein product is CATSDQADEQFF. V is TRBV24-1 and J is TRBJ2-1, with D unclear. The CDR3 runs 12 residues. V lost 4 bases and J 8 bases, leaving 8 bases between the germline ends. Looked up from germline, CDR1 is KGHDR and CDR2 is SFDVKD.

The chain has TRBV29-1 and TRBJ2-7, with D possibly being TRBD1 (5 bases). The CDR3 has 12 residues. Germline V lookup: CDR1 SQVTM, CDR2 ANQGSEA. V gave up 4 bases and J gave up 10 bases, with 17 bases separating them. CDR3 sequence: CSVGVGAYSQYF. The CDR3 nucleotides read TGCAGCGTTGGGGTAGGGGCATACAGCCAGTACTTC.

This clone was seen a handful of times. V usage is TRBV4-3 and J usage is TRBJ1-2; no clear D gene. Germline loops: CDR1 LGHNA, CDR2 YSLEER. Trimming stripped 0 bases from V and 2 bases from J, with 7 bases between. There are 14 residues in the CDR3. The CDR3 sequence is CASSQDTGNYGYTF. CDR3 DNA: TGCGCCAGCAGCCAAGATACGGGGAACTATGGCTACACCTTC.

Written as DNA, the CDR3 is TGTGCCAGCAGCCAGGGACTAGCATTTTCCTACGAGCAGTACTTC. Protein product: CASSQGLAFSYEQYF. This chain links TRBV2 with TRBJ2-7, with 9 bases that match TRBD2. Germline V gene lookup returns CDR1 SNHLY and CDR2 FYNNEI. CDR3 length equals 15 residues. V gave up 6 bases and J gave up 1 base; unmatched junction bases: 7.

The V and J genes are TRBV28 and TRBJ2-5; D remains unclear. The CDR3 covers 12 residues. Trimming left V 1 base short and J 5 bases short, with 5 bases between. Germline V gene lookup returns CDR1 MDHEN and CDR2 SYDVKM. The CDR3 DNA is TGTGCCAGCAGTTTATTCGGGGAGACCCAGTACTTC. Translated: CASSLFGETQYF. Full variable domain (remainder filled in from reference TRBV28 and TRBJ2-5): DVKVTQSSRYLVKRTGEKVFLECVQDMDHENMFWYRQDPGLGLRLIYFSYDVKMKEKGDIPEGYSVSREKKERFSLILESASTNQTSMYLCASSLFGETQYFGPGTRLLVL.

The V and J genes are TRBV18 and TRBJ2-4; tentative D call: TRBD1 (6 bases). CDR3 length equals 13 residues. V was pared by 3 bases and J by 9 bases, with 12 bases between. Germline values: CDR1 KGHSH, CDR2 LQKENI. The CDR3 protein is CASSPTGFRIQYF. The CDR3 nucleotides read TGTGCCAGCTCACCTACAGGGTTCCGCATTCAGTACTTC.

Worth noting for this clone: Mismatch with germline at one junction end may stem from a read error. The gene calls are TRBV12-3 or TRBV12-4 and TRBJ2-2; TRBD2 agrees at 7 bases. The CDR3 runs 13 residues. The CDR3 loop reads CASSLAATGELFF. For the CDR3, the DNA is TGTGCCAGCAGTCTAGCGGCCACCGGGGAGCTGTTTTTT.

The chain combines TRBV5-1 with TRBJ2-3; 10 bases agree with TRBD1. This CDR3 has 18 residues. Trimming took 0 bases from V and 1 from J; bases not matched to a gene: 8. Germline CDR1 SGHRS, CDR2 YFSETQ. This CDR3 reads CASSLGTGGLLRTDTQYF. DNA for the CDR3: TGCGCCAGCAGCTTGGGGACAGGGGGACTCCTCCGCACAGATACGCAGTATTTT.

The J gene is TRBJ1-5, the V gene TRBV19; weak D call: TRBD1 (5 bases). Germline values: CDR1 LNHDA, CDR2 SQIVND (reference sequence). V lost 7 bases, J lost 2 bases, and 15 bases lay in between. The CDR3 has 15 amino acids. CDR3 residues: CASTNTGGGNQPQHF. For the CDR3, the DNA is TGTGCCAGTACCAATACAGGTGGAGGCAATCAGCCCCAGCATTTT.

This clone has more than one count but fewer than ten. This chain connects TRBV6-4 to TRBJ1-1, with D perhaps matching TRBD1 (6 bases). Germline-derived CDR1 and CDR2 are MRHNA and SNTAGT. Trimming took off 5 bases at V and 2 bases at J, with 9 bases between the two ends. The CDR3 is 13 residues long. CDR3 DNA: TGTGCCAGCAGTACAGGGCCCAACACTGAAGCTTTCTTT. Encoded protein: CASSTGPNTEAFF.

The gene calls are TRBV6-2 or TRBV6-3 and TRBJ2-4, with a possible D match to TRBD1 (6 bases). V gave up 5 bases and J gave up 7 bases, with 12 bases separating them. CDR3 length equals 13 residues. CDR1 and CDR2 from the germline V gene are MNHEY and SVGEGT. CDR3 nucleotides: TGTGCCAGCAGTCGGACAGAGGGGAACATTCAGTACTTC. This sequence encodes CASSRTEGNIQYF.

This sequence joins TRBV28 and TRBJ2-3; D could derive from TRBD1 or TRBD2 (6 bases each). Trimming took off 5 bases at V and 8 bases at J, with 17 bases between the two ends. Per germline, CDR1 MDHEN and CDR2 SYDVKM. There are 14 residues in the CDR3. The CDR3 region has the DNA TGTGCCAGCAGTAGGACAGCCGGGGGACTTACGCAGTATTTT. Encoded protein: CASSRTAGGLTQYF.

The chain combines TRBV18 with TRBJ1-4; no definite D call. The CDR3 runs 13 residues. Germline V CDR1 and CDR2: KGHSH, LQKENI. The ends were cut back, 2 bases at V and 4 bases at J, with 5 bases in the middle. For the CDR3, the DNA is TGTGCCAGCTCACCAGGGGTTAATGAAAAACTGTTTTTT. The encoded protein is CASSPGVNEKLFF. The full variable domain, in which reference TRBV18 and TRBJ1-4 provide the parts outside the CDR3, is NAGVMQNPRHLVRRRGQEARLRCSPMKGHSHVYWYRQLPEEGLKFMVYLQKENIIDESGMPKERFSAEFPKEGPSILRIQQVVRGDSAAYFCASSPGVNEKLFFGSGTQLSVL.

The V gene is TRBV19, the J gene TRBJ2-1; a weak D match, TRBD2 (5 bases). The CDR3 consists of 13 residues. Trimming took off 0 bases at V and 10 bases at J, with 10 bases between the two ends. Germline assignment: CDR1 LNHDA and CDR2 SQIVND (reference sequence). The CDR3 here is CASSIDLSGEQFF. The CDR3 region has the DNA TGTGCCAGTAGTATAGATCTATCGGGGGAGCAGTTCTTC.

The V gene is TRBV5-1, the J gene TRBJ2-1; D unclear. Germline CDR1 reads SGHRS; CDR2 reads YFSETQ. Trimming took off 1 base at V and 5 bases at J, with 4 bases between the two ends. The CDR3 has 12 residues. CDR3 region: CASSLWDNEQFF. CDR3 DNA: TGCGCCAGCAGCTTGTGGGACAATGAGCAGTTCTTC.

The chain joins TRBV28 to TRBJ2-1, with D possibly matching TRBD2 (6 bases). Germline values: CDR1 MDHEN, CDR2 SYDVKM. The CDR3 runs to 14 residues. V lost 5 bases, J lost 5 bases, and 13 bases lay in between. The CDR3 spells CASSDWRGNNEQFF. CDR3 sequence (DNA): TGTGCCAGCAGTGACTGGCGGGGCAACAATGAGCAGTTCTTC. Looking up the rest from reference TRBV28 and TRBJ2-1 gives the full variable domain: DVKVTQSSRYLVKRTGEKVFLECVQDMDHENMFWYRQDPGLGLRLIYFSYDVKMKEKGDIPEGYSVSREKKERFSLILESASTNQTSMYLCASSDWRGNNEQFFGPGTRLTVL.

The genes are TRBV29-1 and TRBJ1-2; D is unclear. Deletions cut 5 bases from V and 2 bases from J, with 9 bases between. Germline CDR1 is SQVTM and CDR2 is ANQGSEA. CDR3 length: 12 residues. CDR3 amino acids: CSVLPRNYGYTF. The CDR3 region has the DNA TGCAGCGTTCTCCCCCGGAACTATGGCTACACCTTC.

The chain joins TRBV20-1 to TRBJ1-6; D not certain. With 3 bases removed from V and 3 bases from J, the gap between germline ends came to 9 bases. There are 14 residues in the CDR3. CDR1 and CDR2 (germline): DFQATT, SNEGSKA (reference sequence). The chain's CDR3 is CSASLALYNSPLHF. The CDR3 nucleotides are TGCAGTGCTAGTCTTGCCCTCTATAATTCACCCCTCCACTTT.

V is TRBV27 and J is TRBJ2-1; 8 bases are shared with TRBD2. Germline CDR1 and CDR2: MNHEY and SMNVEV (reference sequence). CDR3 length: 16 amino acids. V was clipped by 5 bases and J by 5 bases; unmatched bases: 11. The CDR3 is CASSPRLAIKDNEQFF. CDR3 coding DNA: TGTGCCAGCAGTCCCAGACTAGCGATTAAGGACAATGAGCAGTTCTTC.

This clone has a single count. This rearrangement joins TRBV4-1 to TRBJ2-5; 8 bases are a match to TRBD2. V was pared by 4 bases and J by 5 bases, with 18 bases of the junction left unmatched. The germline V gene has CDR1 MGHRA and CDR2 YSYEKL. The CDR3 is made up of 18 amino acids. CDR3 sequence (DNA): TGCGCCAGCAGCCCAGGACTAGCCCGGGGTACGAAGAGGGAGACCCAGTACTTC. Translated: CASSPGLARGTKRETQYF.

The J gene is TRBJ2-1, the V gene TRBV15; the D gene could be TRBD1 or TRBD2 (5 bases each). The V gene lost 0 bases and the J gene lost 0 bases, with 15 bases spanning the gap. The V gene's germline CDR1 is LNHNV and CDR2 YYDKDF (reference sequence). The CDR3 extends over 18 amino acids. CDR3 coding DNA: TGTGCCACCAGCAGAGATCCGCCAGGGAGTAGCTCCTACAATGAGCAGTTCTTC. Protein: CATSRDPPGSSSYNEQFF.